The T cell receptor (beta chain) under discussion was sequenced for a study of CD8+CD57+ T cells in acquired aplastic anemia (dated by TCRdb to 2016 to 2019). Context from the whole study: Extracted DNA from sorted CD4+ and CD8+ cells averaged approximately 3 ug, ranging from roughly 0.17 to 27.4 ug. CD8+CD57+ expansion was defined as a frequency above the mean frequency observed in healthy subjects. Here is what the overall study found, with its caveats: Around 28 CD8+ CDR3 sequences were found to be shared between patients and controls, but these sequences appeared to be highly expressed in patients and within the immunodominant clones of the patients. Between patients and healthy controls, no significant difference in CD8+ Simpson's diversity was found (P=0.060).

This clonotype occurred once. Its antigen is unknown. Just one base apart from a much larger clone, this may be a read error. Patients chosen for sequencing had shown expansion of CD8+CD57+ cells by flow cytometry. Severe acquired aplastic anemia was diagnosed in all patients according to International Study of Aplastic Anemia and Agranulocytosis and Camitta criteria. Patients had received no therapy at the time of blood sampling. The study deep-sequenced TCR repertoires of sorted CD4+ and CD8+ blood T cells from severe aplastic anemia patients and healthy subjects. Patients were enrolled in the USA under clinicaltrials.gov protocols 00001620, 01623167, 00001397, 00071045, 00081523 and 00961064. Ficoll-Paque density gradient centrifugation was used to isolate peripheral blood mononuclear cells. Before DNA was extracted, CD4+ and CD8+ T cells were sorted using either FACS or magnetic beads. Genomic DNA was used as template for profiling of TCR beta VDJ combinations and CDR3 sequences. An Illumina HiSeq 2000 was used for TCR repertoire sequencing. In the original analysis: TRBV/TRBJ rearrangement plots, CDR3 size and DJ length profiles, and Simpson's diversity index were used to assess repertoires. The most abundant DNA sequence in the deep sequencing data was defined as the immunodominant clone. CDR3 amino acid sequences were checked for sharing between subjects and were compared against published repertoires and the VDJdb database. TCRdb itself trimmed the public reads at Q25 with fastp, ran MiXCR and retained productive beta chains. Each CDR3 protein appears once, grouped with its most common genes and DNA. In this record, the V and J calls reflect TCRdb's handling and not the investigators' own analysis. Counted in this sample were hundreds of thousands of distinct CDR3 sequences; about a third of them appeared once. The biggest ten clones account for roughly 0.89% of the sample.

The germline V gene encodes CDR1 SQVTM and CDR2 ANQGSEA. V was cut back by 3 bases and J by 4 bases, leaving a gap of 9 bases between them. The CDR3 sequence holds 13 residues, the cysteine and phenylalanine included. CDR3 DNA only is kept here, 39 bases in frame from base 1. The TCR was taken from a human donor with aplastic anemia. Recombination joined TRBV29-1 with TRBJ1-4; TRBD1 might be the D gene, on 5 matching bases. Sequencing input: sorted CD4+, CD8+, or CD8+CD57+ T cells (not recorded which) from PBMCs. The bases are TGCAGCGTTGAGGGACGGCTTAATGAAAAACTGTTTTTT. It is translated as CSVEGRLNEKLFF.